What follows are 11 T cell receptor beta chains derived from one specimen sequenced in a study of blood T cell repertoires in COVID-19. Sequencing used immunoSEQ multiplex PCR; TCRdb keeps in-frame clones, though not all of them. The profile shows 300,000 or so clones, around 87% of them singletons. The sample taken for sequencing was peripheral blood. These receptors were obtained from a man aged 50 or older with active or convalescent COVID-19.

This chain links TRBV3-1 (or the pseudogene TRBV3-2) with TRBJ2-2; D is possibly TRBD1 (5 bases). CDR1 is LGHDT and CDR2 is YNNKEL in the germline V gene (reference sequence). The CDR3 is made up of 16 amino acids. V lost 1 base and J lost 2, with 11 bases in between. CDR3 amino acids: CASSQGGAINTGELFF. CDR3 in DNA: TGTGCCAGCAGCCAAGGTGGGGCTATAAACACCGGGGAGCTGTTTTTT.

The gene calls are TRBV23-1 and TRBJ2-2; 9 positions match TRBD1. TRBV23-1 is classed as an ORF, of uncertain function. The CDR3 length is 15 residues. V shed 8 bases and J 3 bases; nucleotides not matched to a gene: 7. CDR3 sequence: CASSGTGKDTGELFF. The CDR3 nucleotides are TGCGCCAGCTCCGGGACAGGGAAGGACACCGGGGAGCTGTTTTTT.

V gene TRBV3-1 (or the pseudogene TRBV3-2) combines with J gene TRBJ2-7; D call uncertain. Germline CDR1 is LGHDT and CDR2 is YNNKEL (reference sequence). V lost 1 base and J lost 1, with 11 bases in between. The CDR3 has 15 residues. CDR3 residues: CASSQVVSRSYEQYF. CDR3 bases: TGTGCCAGCAGCCAAGTGGTTAGCCGATCCTACGAGCAGTACTTC.

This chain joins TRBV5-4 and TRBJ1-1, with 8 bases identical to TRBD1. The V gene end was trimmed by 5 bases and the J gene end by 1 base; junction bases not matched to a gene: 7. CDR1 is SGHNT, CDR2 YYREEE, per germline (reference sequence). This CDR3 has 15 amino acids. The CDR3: CASSFTQGENTEAFF. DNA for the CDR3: TGTGCCAGCAGTTTCACACAGGGGGAGAACACTGAAGCTTTCTTT.

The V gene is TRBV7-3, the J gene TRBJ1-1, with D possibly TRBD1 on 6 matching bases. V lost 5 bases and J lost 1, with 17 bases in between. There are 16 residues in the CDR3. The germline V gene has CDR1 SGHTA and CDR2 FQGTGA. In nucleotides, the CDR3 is TGTGCCAGCAGCCTCCACCCAAGACAGGCGAACACTGAAGCTTTCTTT. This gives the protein CASSLHPRQANTEAFF. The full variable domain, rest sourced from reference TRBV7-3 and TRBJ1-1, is GAGVSQTPSNKVTEKGKYVELRCDPISGHTALYWYRQSLGQGPEFLIYFQGTGAADDSGLPNDRFFAVRPEGSVSTLKIQRTERGDSAVYLCASSLHPRQANTEAFFGQGTRLTVV.

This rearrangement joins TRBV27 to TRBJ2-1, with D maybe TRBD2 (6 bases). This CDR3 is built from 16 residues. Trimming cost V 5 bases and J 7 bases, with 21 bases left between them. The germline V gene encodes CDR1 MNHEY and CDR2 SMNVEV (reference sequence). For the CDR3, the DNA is TGTGCCAGCAGTCGCCCCGGGACTGGGGCTCAGAATGAGCAGTTCTTC. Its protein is CASSRPGTGAQNEQFF.

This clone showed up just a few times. This chain's CDR3 is CASSIRTGGPLEAFF. The CDR3 nucleotides are TGTGCCAGCAGCATCAGGACAGGGGGCCCCCTGGAAGCTTTCTTT. The J gene is TRBJ1-1, the V gene TRBV11-3; TRBD1 aligns across 11 bases. This CDR3 spans 15 amino acids. Trimming removed 5 bases from V and 8 bases from J; junction bases left unmatched: 10. CDR1 and CDR2 from the germline V gene are SGHNT and YENEEA.

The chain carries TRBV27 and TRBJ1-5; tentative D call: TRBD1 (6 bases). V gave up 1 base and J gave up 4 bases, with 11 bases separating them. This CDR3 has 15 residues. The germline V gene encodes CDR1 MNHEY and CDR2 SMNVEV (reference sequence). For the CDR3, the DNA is TGTGCCAGCAGTTTATATTACAGGGAGAATCAGCCCCAGCATTTT. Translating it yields CASSLYYRENQPQHF.

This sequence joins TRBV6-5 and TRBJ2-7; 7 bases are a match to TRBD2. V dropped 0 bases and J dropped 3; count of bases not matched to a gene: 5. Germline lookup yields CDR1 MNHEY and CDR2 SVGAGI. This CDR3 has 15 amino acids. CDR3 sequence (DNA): TGTGCCAGCAGTTACTCTAGCGGGTGGGACTACGAGCAGTACTTC. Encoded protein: CASSYSSGWDYEQYF.

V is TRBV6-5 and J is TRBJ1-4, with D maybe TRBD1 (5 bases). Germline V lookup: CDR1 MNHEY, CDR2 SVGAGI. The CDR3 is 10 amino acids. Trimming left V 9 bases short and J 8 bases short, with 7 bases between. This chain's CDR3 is CASRQEKLFF. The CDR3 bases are TGTGCCAGTAGACAGGAAAAACTGTTTTTT.

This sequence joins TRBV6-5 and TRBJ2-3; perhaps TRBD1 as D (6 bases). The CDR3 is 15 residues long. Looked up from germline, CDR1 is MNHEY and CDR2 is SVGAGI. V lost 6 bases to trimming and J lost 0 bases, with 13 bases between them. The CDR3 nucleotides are TGTGCCAGCAGCCTGGGACACTCGAGCACAGATACGCAGTATTTT. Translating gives CASSLGHSSTDTQYF.